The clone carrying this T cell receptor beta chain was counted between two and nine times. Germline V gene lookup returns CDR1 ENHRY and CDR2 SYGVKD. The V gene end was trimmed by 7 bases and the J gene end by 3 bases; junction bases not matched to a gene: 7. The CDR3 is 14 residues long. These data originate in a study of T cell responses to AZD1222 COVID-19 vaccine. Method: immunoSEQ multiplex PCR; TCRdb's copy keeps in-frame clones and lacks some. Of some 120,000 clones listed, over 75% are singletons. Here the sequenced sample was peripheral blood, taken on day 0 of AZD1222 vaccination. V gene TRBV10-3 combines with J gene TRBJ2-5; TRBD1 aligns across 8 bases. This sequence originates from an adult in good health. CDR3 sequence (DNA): TGTGCCATCAAATCCAGGGGGCCCGAAGAGACCCAGTACTTC. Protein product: CAIKSRGPEETQYF.